What follows are 29 T cell receptor beta chains derived from one specimen sequenced in a study of blood T cell repertoires in COVID-19. Repertoires were generated with immunoSEQ multiplex PCR, while TCRdb's copy carries only in-frame clones and drops some. The table includes 150,000 to 200,000 clones, around 79% detected once. Sequenced: peripheral blood. These receptor sequences come from a woman aged 40 to 50 with COVID-19, enrolled during active disease.

The genes are TRBV5-1 and TRBJ2-5, with D possibly being TRBD1 (7 bases). Germline V CDR1 and CDR2: SGHRS, YFSETQ. This CDR3 is 15 amino acids long. Trimming shortened V by 4 bases and J by 6 bases, and 19 bases separated the two germline ends. The CDR3 region has the DNA TGCGCCAGCAGCCTCGACAGGGAGGCGTTAAAGACCCAGTACTTC. This translates into CASSLDREALKTQYF. Based on the CDR3 plus reference TRBV5-1 and TRBJ2-5, the full variable domain is KAGVTQTPRYLIKTRGQQVTLSCSPISGHRSVSWYQQTPGQGLQFLFEYFSETQRNKGNFPGRFSGRQFSNSRSEMNVSTLELGDSALYLCASSLDREALKTQYFGPGTRLLVL.

This chain uses TRBV9 with TRBJ2-5, with TRBD2 matching over 8 bases. This CDR3 is 14 amino acids long. Per germline, CDR1 SGDLS and CDR2 YYNGEE. Unmatched junction bases numbered 11, after V lost 6 bases and J lost 7 bases. The CDR3 DNA is TGTGCCAGCACTGAATGGAGCGGGGGAGGGACCCAGTACTTC. Translation gives CASTEWSGGGTQYF.

This clone was counted a single time. The chain has TRBV4-1 and TRBJ2-5; maybe TRBD2 (6 bases). V lost 4 bases and J lost 3, with 18 bases in between. CDR1 MGHRA and CDR2 YSYEKL come from the germline V gene. This CDR3 spans 16 amino acids. CDR3 coding DNA: TGCGCCAGCAGCCCAAGACCCGGGACTCGGGAAGAGACCCAGTACTTC. Translated: CASSPRPGTREETQYF.

The V and J genes are TRBV5-1 and TRBJ2-3, with TRBD2 identical over 7 bases. The CDR3 extends over 14 amino acids. V trimming: 6 bases; J trimming: 4 bases; junction bases outside the gene matches: 8. Germline V lookup: CDR1 SGHRS, CDR2 YFSETQ. The CDR3 protein is CASMGGRAADTQYF. The CDR3 coding sequence is TGCGCCAGCATGGGTGGGAGGGCGGCAGATACGCAGTATTTT.

V gene TRBV2 combines with J gene TRBJ2-3, with D maybe TRBD1 (7 bases). Germline V lookup: CDR1 SNHLY, CDR2 FYNNEI. V dropped 6 bases and J dropped 6 bases, with 16 bases sitting between them. The CDR3 totals 14 residues. The CDR3 region has the DNA TGTGCCAGCAGACAGGCAGGGGGAGGTGATACGCAGTATTTT. Translated: CASRQAGGGDTQYF.

This chain joins TRBV4-3 and TRBJ2-3; 8 bases map to TRBD1. CDR1 and CDR2 from the germline V gene are LGHNA and YSLEER. V shed 0 bases, J shed 4 bases, and the junction held 6 bases outside the gene matches. CDR3 length: 16 amino acids. Here the CDR3 DNA reads TGCGCCAGCAGCCAAGAACGCGACAGGGGCGCAGATACGCAGTATTTT. Translation gives CASSQERDRGADTQYF.

The chain combines TRBV5-1 with TRBJ2-1; possible D gene TRBD2, 6 bases. V was pared by 1 base and J by 9 bases, with 17 bases between. Per the germline V gene, CDR1 is SGHRS and CDR2 is YFSETQ. The CDR3 contains 15 residues. CDR3 sequence: CASSLLGGEGFEQFF. CDR3 bases: TGCGCCAGCAGCTTGCTCGGCGGGGAAGGCTTTGAGCAGTTCTTC.

The chain is built from TRBV14 and TRBJ1-6; D possibly corresponds to TRBD1 (6 bases). Germline V gives CDR1 SGHDN, CDR2 FVKESK. Trimming removed 2 bases from V and 5 bases from J, with 13 bases in between. This CDR3 is 16 amino acids long. Written as DNA, the CDR3 is TGTGCCAGCAGCCAAACTTACAGGGCTAATAATTCACCCCTCCACTTT. This gives the protein CASSQTYRANNSPLHF.

This chain joins TRBV9 and TRBJ2-1; D gene unclear. The germline V and J ends were trimmed by 3 bases and 6 bases, with 4 bases remaining between them. Germline values: CDR1 SGDLS, CDR2 YYNGEE. This CDR3 has 11 residues. DNA for the CDR3: TGTGCCAGCAGCGCTTTCAATGAGCAGTTCTTC. As protein: CASSAFNEQFF. The whole variable domain, remainder taken from reference TRBV9 and TRBJ2-1, is DSGVTQTPKHLITATGQRVTLRCSPRSGDLSVYWYQQSLDQGLQFLIQYYNGEERAKGNILERFSAQQFPDLHSELNLSSLELGDSALYFCASSAFNEQFFGPGTRLTVL.

J is TRBJ1-1 and V is TRBV7-3; a weak D match, TRBD1 (6 bases). Germline CDR1 and CDR2: SGHTA and FQGTGA. Trimming removed 5 bases at V and 1 base at J, with 17 bases between. The CDR3 consists of 16 residues. CDR3 sequence: CASSPNAQGRNTEAFF. The CDR3 DNA reads TGTGCCAGCAGCCCAAACGCACAGGGAAGGAACACTGAAGCTTTCTTT. The full variable domain, rest sourced from reference TRBV7-3 and TRBJ1-1, is GAGVSQTPSNKVTEKGKYVELRCDPISGHTALYWYRQSLGQGPEFLIYFQGTGAADDSGLPNDRFFAVRPEGSVSTLKIQRTERGDSAVYLCASSPNAQGRNTEAFFGQGTRLTVV.

The chain recombines TRBV6-4 with TRBJ2-1, with 10 positions matching TRBD2. This CDR3 is built from 19 residues. After removal of 0 bases from V and 3 bases from J, the junction contained 11 bases not matched to a gene. Germline values: CDR1 MRHNA, CDR2 SNTAGT. The CDR3 loop is CASSDSRALAGEIYNEQFF. CDR3 DNA sequence: TGTGCCAGCAGTGACTCTAGGGCTCTAGCGGGAGAAATCTACAATGAGCAGTTCTTC.

The V and J genes are TRBV6-2 or TRBV6-3 and TRBJ1-5; 11 nucleotides agree with TRBD1. V dropped 5 bases and J dropped 1; count of bases not matched to a gene: 1. CDR3 size: 15 residues. Germline V gene lookup returns CDR1 MNHEY and CDR2 SVGEGT. The DNA of the CDR3 is TGTGCCAGCAGTGGACAGGGGGCGAGCAATCAGCCCCAGCATTTT. It codes for CASSGQGASNQPQHF.

This sequence joins TRBV5-1 and TRBJ2-1, with a weak D call TRBD2 (6 bases). With 0 bases removed from V and 0 bases from J, the gap between germline ends came to 10 bases. Per germline, CDR1 SGHRS and CDR2 YFSETQ. The CDR3 extends over 16 amino acids. CDR3 sequence: CASSLAAGSSYNEQFF. CDR3 sequence (DNA): TGCGCCAGCAGCTTGGCGGCGGGGAGCTCCTACAATGAGCAGTTCTTC.

The chain couples TRBV30 to TRBJ1-1, with a possible D match to TRBD1 (6 bases). The CDR3 spans 14 residues. Trimming took 2 bases from V and 1 from J, leaving 11 bases between them. In germline, CDR1 is GTSNPN, CDR2 SVGIG (reference sequence). The CDR3 bases are TGTGCCTGGAGTCTGGGACACGAGAACACTGAAGCTTTCTTT. Translating it yields CAWSLGHENTEAFF.

This clone was seen a handful of times. The rearrangement links TRBV9 to TRBJ1-1; D unclear. The CDR3 loop spans 15 amino acids. The germline CDR1 and CDR2 sequences are SGDLS and YYNGEE. Trimming stripped 3 bases from V and 5 bases from J, with 17 bases between. As DNA, the CDR3 is TGTGCCAGCAGCGCAGCGGGAGTAGGATCTACTGAAGCTTTCTTT. The encoded protein is CASSAAGVGSTEAFF.

The J gene is TRBJ2-1, the V gene TRBV5-1; D may be TRBD2 (6 bases). Trimming removed 0 bases from V and 0 bases from J, with 25 bases in between. Per the germline V gene, CDR1 is SGHRS and CDR2 is YFSETQ. This CDR3 spans 21 amino acids. This CDR3 is CASSLEGKGLPPISSYNEQFF. The DNA of the CDR3 is TGCGCCAGCAGCTTGGAAGGAAAGGGACTCCCCCCCATAAGCTCCTACAATGAGCAGTTCTTC.

V and J are TRBV5-1 and TRBJ1-1; 8 nucleotides match TRBD1. The CDR3 is 14 amino acids. Trimming at V came to 4 bases and at J to 1 base, leaving 3 bases not matched to a gene. The V gene's germline CDR1 is SGHRS and CDR2 YFSETQ. CDR3 protein: CASSADRENTEAFF. The CDR3 DNA reads as TGCGCCAGCAGCGCGGACAGGGAGAACACTGAAGCTTTCTTT. Based on the CDR3 plus reference TRBV5-1 and TRBJ1-1, the full variable domain is KAGVTQTPRYLIKTRGQQVTLSCSPISGHRSVSWYQQTPGQGLQFLFEYFSETQRNKGNFPGRFSGRQFSNSRSEMNVSTLELGDSALYLCASSADRENTEAFFGQGTRLTVV.

The rearrangement uses TRBV2 and TRBJ2-1, with D possibly matching TRBD2 (5 bases). CDR1 SNHLY and CDR2 FYNNEI come from the germline V gene. The CDR3 is made up of 14 amino acids. With 1 base removed from V and 4 bases from J, the gap between germline ends came to 8 bases. CDR3 amino acids: CASSEERGYNEQFF. As DNA, the CDR3 is TGTGCCAGCAGTGAAGAACGGGGATACAATGAGCAGTTCTTC.

The chain employs TRBV5-6 and TRBJ1-1; 8 bases are a match to TRBD1. The V segment lost 3 bases and the J segment 2 bases; nucleotides outside the gene matches: 3. The CDR3 is 14 residues long. Germline values: CDR1 SGHDT, CDR2 YYEEEE. The CDR3 nucleotides read TGTGCCAGCAGCTCAGGGGGCAGAAACACTGAAGCTTTCTTT. It yields the protein CASSSGGRNTEAFF.

V and J are TRBV5-6 and TRBJ2-7, with D possibly matching TRBD1 (6 bases). The CDR3 spans 15 residues. Trimming left V 4 bases short and J 0 bases short, with 14 bases between. The germline CDR1 and CDR2 sequences are SGHDT and YYEEEE. The CDR3 is CASSADRRLSYEQYF. CDR3 nucleotides: TGTGCCAGCAGCGCTGACAGGCGACTCTCCTACGAGCAGTACTTC.

The gene calls are TRBV30 and TRBJ2-3, with unresolved D. CDR1 GTSNPN and CDR2 SVGIG come from the germline V gene (reference sequence). This CDR3 comprises 12 residues. V lost 1 base, J lost 5 bases, and 7 bases lay in between. The CDR3 sequence is CAWSASGDTQYF. CDR3 nucleotide sequence: TGTGCCTGGAGTGCGAGTGGAGATACGCAGTATTTT.

The chain recombines TRBV5-6 with TRBJ2-1; D unclear. Germline V gene lookup returns CDR1 SGHDT and CDR2 YYEEEE. CDR3 size: 12 residues. Trimming took 1 base from V and 8 from J, leaving 7 bases between them. Written as DNA, the CDR3 is TGTGCCAGCAGCTTGATCAGCGATGAGCAGTTCTTC. The encoded protein is CASSLISDEQFF.

The J gene is TRBJ2-3, the V gene TRBV4-2; weak D call: TRBD2 (6 bases). The CDR3 is 17 amino acids. V was trimmed by 0 bases and J by 2 bases, leaving 15 bases between them. Per germline, CDR1 LGHNA and CDR2 YNFKEQ. DNA for the CDR3: TGTGCCAGCAGCCAAGATCTGGCGGGGACCCCCACAGATACGCAGTATTTT. Its translation is CASSQDLAGTPTDTQYF.

V gene TRBV7-9 combines with J gene TRBJ1-2, with D possibly matching TRBD1 (6 bases). This CDR3 has 14 residues. Germline V gene lookup returns CDR1 SEHNR and CDR2 FQNEAQ (reference sequence). With 5 bases removed from V and 2 bases from J, the gap between germline ends came to 12 bases. Written as DNA, the CDR3 is TGTGCCAGCAGCCCAGGGGATATGAACTATGGCTACACCTTC. This sequence encodes CASSPGDMNYGYTF.

The V and J genes are TRBV7-8 and TRBJ1-1, with 8 bases fitting TRBD1. Germline values: CDR1 SGHVS, CDR2 FQNEAQ. The V segment lost 1 base and the J segment 3 bases; nucleotides outside the gene matches: 4. This CDR3 has 15 amino acids. Here the CDR3 DNA reads TGTGCCAGCAGCTTAGATGGCAGGGGGCACACTGAAGCTTTCTTT. Translation: CASSLDGRGHTEAFF. The variable domain in full, with the rest retrieved from reference TRBV7-8 and TRBJ1-1, is GAGVSQSPRYKVAKRGQDVALRCDPISGHVSLFWYQQALGQGPEFLTYFQNEAQLDKSGLPSDRFFAERPEGSVSTLKIQRTQQEDSAVYLCASSLDGRGHTEAFFGQGTRLTVV.

CDR3 nucleotide sequence: TGCGCCAGCAGCCAAGCCGTCGGAGCACTAGCCACCGGGGAGCTGTTTTTT. It yields the protein CASSQAVGALATGELFF. This sequence joins TRBV4-3 and TRBJ2-2, with D perhaps TRBD2 (6 bases). The CDR3 extends over 17 amino acids. CDR1 and CDR2 from the germline V gene are LGHNA and YSLEER. Deletions cut 1 base from V and 4 bases from J, with 16 bases between.

This chain uses TRBV6-5 with TRBJ1-4, with unresolved D. This CDR3 is built from 15 residues. Germline V CDR1 and CDR2: MNHEY, SVGAGI. Between the trimmed V and J ends, which lost 6 bases and 2 bases, there was a span of 13 bases. In nucleotides, the CDR3 is TGTGCCAGCAGACCCGAGGGTCCCACTAATGAAAAACTGTTTTTT. Protein sequence: CASRPEGPTNEKLFF.

The chain has TRBV4-2 and TRBJ1-5; tentatively, D is TRBD1 (5 bases). V gave up 0 bases and J gave up 6 bases, with 15 bases separating them. The CDR3 covers 16 residues. The germline CDR1 and CDR2 sequences are LGHNA and YNFKEQ. In DNA form, the CDR3 reads TGTGCCAGCAGCCAAGATGGGGAGCAGGGAGGTCAGCCCCAGCATTTT. Protein: CASSQDGEQGGQPQHF.

This clone occurred once. The V call is TRBV27, the J call TRBJ2-7, with D unclear. The V and J ends lost 4 bases and 6 bases respectively, with 13 bases between them. Germline loops: CDR1 MNHEY, CDR2 SMNVEV (reference sequence). This CDR3 contains 13 residues. The CDR3 DNA reads TGTGCCAGCAGTTCACGTTTGAACGGCGAGCAGTACTTC. Translated: CASSSRLNGEQYF.